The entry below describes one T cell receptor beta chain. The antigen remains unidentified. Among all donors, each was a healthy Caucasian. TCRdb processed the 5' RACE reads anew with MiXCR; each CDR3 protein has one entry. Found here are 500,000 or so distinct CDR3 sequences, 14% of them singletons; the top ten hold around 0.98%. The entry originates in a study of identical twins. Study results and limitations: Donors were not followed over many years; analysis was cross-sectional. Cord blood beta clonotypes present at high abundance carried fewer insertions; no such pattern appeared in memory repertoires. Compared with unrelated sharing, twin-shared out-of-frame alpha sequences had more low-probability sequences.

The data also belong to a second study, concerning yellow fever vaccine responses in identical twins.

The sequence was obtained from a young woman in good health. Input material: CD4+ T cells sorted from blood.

The CDR3 DNA reads TGTGCCAGCAGTTACTCAATACCCTCGGGGGGAGGAGAGACCCAGTACTTC. Protein sequence: CASSYSIPSGGGETQYF. This chain uses TRBV6-5 with TRBJ2-5; 7 nucleotides match TRBD2. V dropped 0 bases and J dropped 4; count of bases not matched to a gene: 11. This CDR3 has 17 amino acids. From germline, CDR1 is MNHEY and CDR2 SVGAGI.